The entry that follows covers one T cell receptor beta chain sequence. The data were taken from a study of T cells in Graves' hyperthyroidism and ophthalmopathy. CDR3 length equals 16 residues. V gave up 0 bases and J gave up 9 bases, with 18 bases separating them. Germline lookup yields CDR1 MNHNY and CDR2 SVGAGI (reference sequence). TCR beta CDR3 regions were amplified from RNA transcripts. The TCR CDR3 was amplified in a first-round RT-PCR using the HTBI primer set. One entry per CDR3 protein results from TCRdb running MiXCR on the multiplex PCR reads. The sample consists of roughly 280,000 distinct CDR3 sequences, approximately 21% of them appearing once. Those patients with uncontrolled infection, other autoimmune disease, pregnancy or lactation were excluded.

The receptor was derived from a man younger than 40 with Graves' ophthalmopathy. The sequenced sample was blood. The V and J genes are TRBV6-6 and TRBJ2-1; D perhaps matches TRBD1 (7 bases). The CDR3 loop reads CASSYSRAGGLGEQFF. DNA for the CDR3: TGTGCCAGCAGTTACTCGAGGGCAGGGGGGCTAGGTGAGCAGTTCTTC.